A single sample is the source of the 23 T cell receptor beta chains below, sequenced in a study of CD8+CD57+ T cells in acquired aplastic anemia. TCR beta VDJ and CDR3 profiling used genomic DNA as template. TCRdb reprocessed the reads via MiXCR and lists one record per CDR3 protein. The profile covers roughly 500,000 distinct CDR3 sequences, with more than 25% appearing a single time and 0.8% to 0.85% taken by the ten largest. Previously, flow cytometry had revealed CD8+CD57+ cell expansion in the patients chosen for sequencing. The sequencing input was sorted CD4+, CD8+, or CD8+CD57+ T cells (not recorded which) from PBMCs. These receptor sequences come from a human donor with aplastic anemia.

This clonotype was found many times. The chain links TRBV14 to TRBJ2-7, with D possibly TRBD2 on 5 matching bases. This CDR3 is 13 amino acids long. Per germline, CDR1 SGHDN and CDR2 FVKESK. V lost 5 bases and J lost 3, with 11 bases in between. The CDR3 DNA is TGTGCCAGCAGCTTCGGACTCCTCTACGAGCAGTACTTC. This translates into CASSFGLLYEQYF.

This clonotype came up a few times. This sequence joins TRBV7-2 and TRBJ1-2, with D perhaps TRBD1 (5 bases). Trimming cost V 3 bases and J 8 bases, with 13 bases left between them. This CDR3 is built from 13 residues. Germline V gene lookup returns CDR1 SGHTA and CDR2 FQGNSA. CDR3: CASSFKGTGGYTF. For the CDR3, the DNA is TGTGCCAGCAGCTTCAAGGGGACGGGAGGCTACACCTTC.

The V gene is TRBV15, the J gene TRBJ1-2; 7 positions match TRBD1. The V and J ends lost 0 bases and 4 bases, in that order; junction bases with no gene match: 5. The germline V gene has CDR1 LNHNV and CDR2 YYDKDF (reference sequence). The CDR3 is 15 amino acids. CDR3 in DNA: TGTGCCACCAGCAGAGAGAAGGGGGCCATCTATGGCTACACCTTC. Translating it yields CATSREKGAIYGYTF.

V usage is TRBV11-2 and J usage is TRBJ2-5; 7 nucleotides agree with TRBD2. After removal of 6 bases from V and 6 bases from J, the junction contained 7 bases not matched to a gene. Germline CDR1 and CDR2: SGHAT and FQNNGV. This CDR3 spans 13 amino acids. Here the CDR3 reads CASRRLAEQTQYF. The CDR3 DNA is TGTGCCAGCAGGAGACTAGCCGAACAGACCCAGTACTTC.

CDR3 sequence: CSVDRDYEQYF. The CDR3 nucleotides are TGCAGCGTTGACAGAGACTACGAGCAGTACTTC. The V and J genes are TRBV29-1 and TRBJ2-7; D is ambiguous. Germline CDR1 is SQVTM and CDR2 is ANQGSEA. V dropped 3 bases and J dropped 3 bases, with 6 bases sitting between them. This CDR3 is built from 11 residues.

This clonotype was detected ten times or more. The chain joins TRBV12-5 to TRBJ1-6; D ambiguous. Germline CDR1 LGHNT, CDR2 FRNRAP. There are 13 residues in the CDR3. V was cut by 3 bases and J by 8 bases, with 8 bases left in between. Here the CDR3 reads CASGLFGDSPLHF. The DNA of the CDR3 is TGTGCTAGTGGTTTATTCGGGGATTCACCCCTCCACTTT.

The gene calls are TRBV5-5 and TRBJ1-5, with a tentative D call TRBD1 (5 bases). Germline values: CDR1 SGHKS, CDR2 YYEKEE (reference sequence). The V gene lost 5 bases and the J gene lost 5 bases, with 20 bases spanning the gap. CDR3 length: 16 amino acids. CDR3 loop: CASRYVSGIRDQPQHF. DNA of the CDR3: TGTGCCAGCAGGTACGTTTCAGGGATTCGAGATCAGCCCCAGCATTTT.

This clonotype was recorded many times. The chain links TRBV19 to TRBJ2-3; TRBD2 matches 10 bases. V lost 5 bases to trimming and J lost 1 base; unmatched junction nucleotides: 0. The CDR3 extends over 14 amino acids. Per the germline V gene, CDR1 is LNHDA and CDR2 is SQIVND (reference sequence). The CDR3 DNA is TGTGCCAGTAGTCTAGCGGGGGGCACAGATACGCAGTATTTT. It translates to CASSLAGGTDTQYF.

This clonotype has ten or more counts. V gene TRBV11-2 combines with J gene TRBJ2-7; D possibly corresponds to TRBD2 (6 bases). Trimming took 0 bases from V and 6 from J, leaving 12 bases between them. Germline V gene data show CDR1 as SGHAT and CDR2 as FQNNGV. The CDR3 is 14 amino acids. The CDR3: CASSLDQGRGEQYF. The CDR3 DNA reads as TGTGCCAGCAGCTTAGATCAAGGGCGGGGCGAGCAGTACTTC.

This clonotype was detected a few times. This chain connects TRBV6-1 to TRBJ1-3; D remains ambiguous. The CDR3 runs 13 residues. Trimming stripped 6 bases from V and 3 bases from J, with 9 bases between. Germline loops: CDR1 MNHNS, CDR2 SASEGT. The CDR3 DNA is TGTGCCAGCAGGCAGGAATTTGGAAACACCATATATTTT. It specifies CASRQEFGNTIYF.

This clonotype was observed many times. The chain couples TRBV7-2 to TRBJ1-2; D is unclear. In germline, CDR1 is SGHTA, CDR2 FQGNSA. Trimming pared 3 bases from V and 4 bases from J, leaving 12 bases between. CDR3 length: 14 residues. The CDR3 here is CASSLTSGTYGYTF. Here the CDR3 DNA reads TGTGCCAGCAGCTTGACCAGTGGAACCTATGGCTACACCTTC. The entire variable domain, with the rest obtained from reference TRBV7-2 and TRBJ1-2, is as follows: GAGVSQSPSNKVTEKGKDVELRCDPISGHTALYWYRQSLGQGLEFLIYFQGNSAPDKSGLPSDRFSAERTGGSVSTLTIQRTQQEDSAVYLCASSLTSGTYGYTFGSGTRLTVV.

This clonotype was found many times. This chain connects TRBV7-2 to TRBJ1-6; weak D call: TRBD1 (6 bases). Deletions cut 0 bases from V and 10 bases from J, with 16 bases between. The CDR3 sequence is 16 residues long. Germline values: CDR1 SGHTA, CDR2 FQGNSA. CDR3 sequence: CASSLAGHPRGSPLHF. The CDR3 bases are TGTGCCAGCAGCTTAGCGGGACACCCAAGGGGGTCACCCCTCCACTTT.

This clonotype was found many times. The chain has TRBV19 and TRBJ1-6, with D possibly matching TRBD1 (6 bases). V was shortened by 6 bases and J by 5 bases, with 14 bases between the two germline ends. CDR1 LNHDA and CDR2 SQIVND come from the germline V gene (reference sequence). The CDR3 loop spans 15 amino acids. The CDR3 region has the DNA TGTGCCAGTAGGAAAGGGGGTAGAGATAATTCACCCCTCCACTTT. As protein: CASRKGGRDNSPLHF. Complete variable domain (other parts from reference TRBV19 and TRBJ1-6): DGGITQSPKYLFRKEGQNVTLSCEQNLNHDAMYWYRQDPGQGLRLIYYSQIVNDFQKGDIAEGYSVSREKKESFPLTVTSAQKNPTAFYLCASRKGGRDNSPLHFGNGTRLTVT.

This clonotype has only one observation. The gene calls are TRBV7-2 and TRBJ1-2, with TRBD1 identical over 7 bases. Germline assignment: CDR1 SGHTA and CDR2 FQGNSA. The length of the CDR3 is 15 residues. V was pared by 5 bases and J by 12 bases, with 18 bases of the junction left unmatched. The CDR3 DNA reads as TGTGCCAGCAGCCAAAGACAGGGTTTTAACTCTGGAAACACCTTC. Amino acid sequence: CASSQRQGFNSGNTF.

In this sample, this clonotype turned up a few times. J is TRBJ2-2 and V is TRBV19, with 8 bases lining up with TRBD2. The CDR3 is 14 amino acids. CDR1 is LNHDA, CDR2 SQIVND, per germline (reference sequence). The junction had 6 bases not matched to a gene; V was cut back by 10 bases and J by 2 bases. The CDR3 here is CATSGGFNTGELFF. CDR3 nucleotide sequence: TGTGCCACCAGCGGGGGCTTCAACACCGGGGAGCTGTTTTTT.

In its sample, this clonotype was seen many times. The rearrangement uses TRBV10-3 and TRBJ1-1; the D gene is possibly TRBD1 (6 bases). This CDR3 spans 14 amino acids. Trimming removed 6 bases at V and 3 bases at J, with 14 bases between. Germline loops: CDR1 ENHRY, CDR2 SYGVKD. The CDR3 protein is CAIRGGVQDTEAFF. Written as DNA, the CDR3 is TGTGCCATCAGGGGGGGCGTTCAGGACACTGAAGCTTTCTTT.

The genes are TRBV2 and TRBJ2-2; D is unresolved. The CDR3 extends over 15 amino acids. Trimming removed 5 bases at V and 4 bases at J, with 14 bases between. Germline loops: CDR1 SNHLY, CDR2 FYNNEI. The CDR3 protein is CASSLLSGPTGELFF. The CDR3 DNA follows: TGTGCCAGCAGTTTGCTTTCAGGACCCACCGGGGAGCTGTTTTTT.

The sample holds a few counts of this clonotype. The CDR3 protein is CASSFGGGAGYTF. Here the CDR3 DNA reads TGTGCCAGCAGCTTTGGAGGGGGTGCTGGCTACACCTTC. The chain combines TRBV5-4 with TRBJ1-2, with a possible D match to TRBD1 (6 bases). The CDR3 sequence is 13 residues long. Germline CDR1 is SGHNT and CDR2 is YYREEE (reference sequence). The V end was cut by 2 bases, the J end by 7 bases, with 12 bases between.

The chain combines TRBV20-1 with TRBJ1-1; D unresolved. This CDR3 is 13 amino acids long. V lost 4 bases and J lost 3, with 12 bases in between. The germline V gene encodes CDR1 DFQATT and CDR2 SNEGSKA (reference sequence). The CDR3 protein is CSANGGEYTEAFF. CDR3 DNA: TGCAGTGCTAACGGTGGGGAATACACTGAAGCTTTCTTT.

V and J are TRBV20-1 and TRBJ2-3; 9 bases align to TRBD2. The CDR3 spans 16 residues. Germline CDR1 reads DFQATT; CDR2 reads SNEGSKA (reference sequence). The ends lost 0 bases at V and 2 bases at J; junction bases unmatched: 6. The chain's CDR3 is CSAREDLAGYTDTQYF. DNA of the CDR3: TGCAGTGCTAGAGAAGACCTAGCGGGGTACACAGATACGCAGTATTTT.

A single count supports this clonotype. The chain employs TRBV27 and TRBJ2-7, with 12 bases lining up with TRBD2. Germline V gives CDR1 MNHEY, CDR2 SMNVEV (reference sequence). V shed 6 bases, J shed 5 bases, and the junction held 5 bases outside the gene matches. The CDR3 has 14 residues. The CDR3 DNA reads as TGTGCCAGCAGCTGGGGACTAGCGGGCAACGAGCAGTACTTC. Translated, it gives CASSWGLAGNEQYF.

In its sample, this clonotype was seen many times. This rearrangement joins TRBV7-3 to TRBJ1-6, with D possibly matching TRBD1 (6 bases). Germline CDR1 and CDR2: SGHTA and FQGTGA. The CDR3 totals 13 residues. V dropped 3 bases and J dropped 8 bases, with 8 bases sitting between them. The CDR3 nucleotides read TGTGCCAGCAGCTTCTCAGGGGATTCACCCCTCCACTTT. Encoded protein: CASSFSGDSPLHF. Using reference TRBV7-3 and TRBJ1-6 for the parts outside the CDR3, the full variable domain is GAGVSQTPSNKVTEKGKYVELRCDPISGHTALYWYRQSLGQGPEFLIYFQGTGAADDSGLPNDRFFAVRPEGSVSTLKIQRTERGDSAVYLCASSFSGDSPLHFGNGTRLTVT.

To note about this clonotype: Without the conserved terminal phenylalanine or tryptophan, this CDR3 likely stems from a read error. This chain links TRBV7-2 with TRBJ1-5; D remains unclear. Deletions cut 0 bases from V and 7 bases from J, with 10 bases between. Germline values: CDR1 SGHTA, CDR2 FQGNSA. This CDR3 spans 14 amino acids. The DNA of the CDR3 is TGTGCCAGCAGCTTAGCGCAGGTCAGCCAGCCCCAGCATCTT. Translating gives CASSLAQVSQPQHL.